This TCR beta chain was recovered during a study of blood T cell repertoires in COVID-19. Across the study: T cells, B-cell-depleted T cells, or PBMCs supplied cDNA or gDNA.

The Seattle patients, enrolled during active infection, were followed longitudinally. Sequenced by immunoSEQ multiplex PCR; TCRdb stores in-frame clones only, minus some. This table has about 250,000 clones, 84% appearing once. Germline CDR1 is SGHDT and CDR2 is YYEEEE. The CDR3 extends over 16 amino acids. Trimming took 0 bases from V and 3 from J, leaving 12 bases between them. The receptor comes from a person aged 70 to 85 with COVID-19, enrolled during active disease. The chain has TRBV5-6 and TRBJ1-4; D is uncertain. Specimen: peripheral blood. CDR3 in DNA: TGTGCCAGCAGCTTGGTCGGTTCTGTGGCTAATGAAAAACTGTTTTTT. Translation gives CASSLVGSVANEKLFF.